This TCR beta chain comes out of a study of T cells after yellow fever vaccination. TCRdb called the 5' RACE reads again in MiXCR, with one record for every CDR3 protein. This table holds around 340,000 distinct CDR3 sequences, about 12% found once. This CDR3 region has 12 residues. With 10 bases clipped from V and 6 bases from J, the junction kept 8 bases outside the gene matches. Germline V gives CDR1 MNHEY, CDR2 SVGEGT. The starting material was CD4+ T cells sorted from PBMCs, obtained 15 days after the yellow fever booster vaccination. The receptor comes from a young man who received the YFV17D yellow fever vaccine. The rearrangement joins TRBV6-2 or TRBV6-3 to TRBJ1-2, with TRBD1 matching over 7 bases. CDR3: CATGTAGHGYTF. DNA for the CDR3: TGTGCCACCGGGACAGCCGGACATGGCTACACCTTC.